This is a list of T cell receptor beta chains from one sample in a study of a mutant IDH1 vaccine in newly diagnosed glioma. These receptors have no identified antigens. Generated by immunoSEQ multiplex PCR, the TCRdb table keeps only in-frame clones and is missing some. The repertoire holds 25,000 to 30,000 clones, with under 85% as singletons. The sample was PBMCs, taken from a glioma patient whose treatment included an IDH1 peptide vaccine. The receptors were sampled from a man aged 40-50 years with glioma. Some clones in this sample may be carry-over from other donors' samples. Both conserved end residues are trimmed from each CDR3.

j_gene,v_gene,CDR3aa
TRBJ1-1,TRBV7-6,ASSFEGRDTEAF
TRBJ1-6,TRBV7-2,ASSLGSRPSSYNSPLH
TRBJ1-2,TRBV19,ASSKSPGHGAYGYT
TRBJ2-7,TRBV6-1,ASSAAPSSYEQY
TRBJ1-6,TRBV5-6,ASTYGQGSYNSPLH
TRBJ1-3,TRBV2,ARKHRDSGNTIY
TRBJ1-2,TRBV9,ASSGHMGPLTNYGYT
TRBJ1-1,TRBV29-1,SVGGLSTEAF
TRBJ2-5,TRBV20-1,SATPAETQY
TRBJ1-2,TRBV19,ASSINPDRGYGYT
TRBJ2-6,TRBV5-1,ASSDTGSGANVLT
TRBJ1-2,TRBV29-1,SVEGTGTANYGYT
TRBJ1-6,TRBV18,ASSRTGESSYNSPLH
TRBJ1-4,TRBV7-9,ASSFRRGINEKLF
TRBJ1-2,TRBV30,AWSVDKGAGGYT
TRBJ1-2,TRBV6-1,ASSEEPRSYGYT
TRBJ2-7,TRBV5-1,ASSYSGSRSYEQY
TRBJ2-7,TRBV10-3,ATRISGGSIYEQY
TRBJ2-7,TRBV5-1,ASSLGQGDREQY
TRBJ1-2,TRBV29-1,SVESLRSSNYGYT
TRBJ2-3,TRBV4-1,ASSQSPGLAVTSTDTQY
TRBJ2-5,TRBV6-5,ASSYLGSGGETQY
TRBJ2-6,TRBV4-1,ASRRTGISGANVLT
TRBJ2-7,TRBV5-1,ASSRDRQFLNEQY
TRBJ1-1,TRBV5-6,ASSLLGALEAF
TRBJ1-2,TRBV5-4,ASSLALTRQRNYGYT
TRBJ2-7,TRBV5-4,ASSLKSSANYEQY
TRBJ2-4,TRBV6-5,ASSYGDRDPNIQY
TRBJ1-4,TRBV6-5,ASSPLGGSTVF
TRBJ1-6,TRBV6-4,ASSDSSGPNSPLH
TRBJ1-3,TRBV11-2,ASSYDRSSGNTIY
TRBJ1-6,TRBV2,ASSAGVSNSPLH
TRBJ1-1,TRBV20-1,SARFTEAF
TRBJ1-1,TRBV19,ASSLDRSEAF
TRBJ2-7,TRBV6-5,ASRPTTSYEQY
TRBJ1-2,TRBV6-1,ASSFGTGNPYGYT
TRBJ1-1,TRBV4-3,ASSQDQVGSQEAF
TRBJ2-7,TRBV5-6,ASSRGRAYEQY
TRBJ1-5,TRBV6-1,ASSEAIYQDGGLNQPQH
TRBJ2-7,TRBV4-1,ASSHPGQARPY
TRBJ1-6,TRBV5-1,ASSLRQGIGSPLH
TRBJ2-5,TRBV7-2,ASSKDRTSLGDTQY
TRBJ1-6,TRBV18,ASSPAGGTPYNSPLH
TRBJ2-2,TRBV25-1,ASSGGLGGGELF
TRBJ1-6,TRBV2,ASGPNRDRNSPLH
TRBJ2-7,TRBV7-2,ASSLTSTGRRYEQY
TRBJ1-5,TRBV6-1,ASRASRDQPQH
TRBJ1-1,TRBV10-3,AIRGQGAMNTEAF
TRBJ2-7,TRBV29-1,SVERQGLAEQY
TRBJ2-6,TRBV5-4,ASSLTGANVLT